Reported below is one TCR beta chain. This sample was taken from a study of blood T cell repertoires in COVID-19. CDR1 is SGDLS, CDR2 YYNGEE, per germline. This CDR3 spans 15 amino acids. V dropped 0 bases and J dropped 3 bases, with 12 bases sitting between them. How the authors handled the data: Reference gene primer amplification gave estimated nucleated cell counts. The repertoire was sequenced with immunoSEQ multiplex PCR; TCRdb's copy has only in-frame clones and lacks some. The DNA was the basis for D and trimming; V, J and clone size are from that table. The sample carries about 30,000 clones, 89% recorded once.

The origin of this receptor is a human donor in a cohort sampled during active COVID-19. This chain links TRBV9 with TRBJ2-5; tentative D call: TRBD2 (7 bases). The sequencing input was peripheral blood. CDR3 region: CASSVAGGLKETQYF. The CDR3 coding sequence is TGTGCCAGCAGCGTAGCGGGGGGCCTCAAAGAGACCCAGTACTTC.